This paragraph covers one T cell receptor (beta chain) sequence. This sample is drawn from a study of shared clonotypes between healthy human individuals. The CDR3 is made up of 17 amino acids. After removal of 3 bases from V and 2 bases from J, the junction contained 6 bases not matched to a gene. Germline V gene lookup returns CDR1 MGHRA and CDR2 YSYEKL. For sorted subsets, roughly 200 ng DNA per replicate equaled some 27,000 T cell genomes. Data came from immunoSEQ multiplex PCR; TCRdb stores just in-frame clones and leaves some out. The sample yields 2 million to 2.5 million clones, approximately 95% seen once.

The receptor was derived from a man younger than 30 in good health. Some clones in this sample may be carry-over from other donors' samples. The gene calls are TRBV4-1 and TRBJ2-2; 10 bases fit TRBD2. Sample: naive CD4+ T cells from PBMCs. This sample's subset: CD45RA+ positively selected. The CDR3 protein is CASSHRTSGPNTGELFF. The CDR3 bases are TGCGCCAGCAGCCATCGGACTAGCGGCCCCAACACCGGGGAGCTGTTTTTT.